This TCR beta chain is from a study of spatial heterogeneity in lung cancer. Time point meaning: sample taken at primary tumor resection. The donor group consisted of over 60 patients who had untreated, early-stage non-small cell lung cancer. The study sequenced unsorted whole RNA from tumor, nontumor lung or frozen PBMC. The table lists this clonotype with many counts. Its antigen remains unknown. Unique molecular identifiers tagged every individual TCR cDNA molecule. One entry per CDR3 protein, called by TCRdb with MiXCR from the 5' RACE reads. The sample consists of some 11,000 distinct CDR3 sequences, approximately 6.3% of them appearing once. Overall study findings and caveats: Ubiquitous expanded tumor TCRs were observed in blood more at resection than follow-up.

V lost 3 bases, J lost 5 bases, and 16 bases lay in between. The CDR3 runs to 14 residues. CDR1 is DFQATT, CDR2 SNEGSKA, per germline (reference sequence). Specimen: PBMCs, collected at surgery. The receptor was derived from a male donor with early-stage non-small cell lung cancer. The chain joins TRBV20-1 to TRBJ1-2; no clear D. The CDR3 region is CSASLWADYYGYTF. DNA of the CDR3: TGCAGTGCTAGTTTATGGGCGGACTATTATGGCTACACCTTC.